This note documents a single T cell receptor (beta chain) sequence. The CDR3 extends over 17 amino acids. Germline V CDR1 and CDR2: MNHEY, SMNVEV (reference sequence). V gave up 8 bases and J gave up 1 base; unmatched junction bases: 7. This sample stems from a study of blood T cell repertoires in COVID-19. Profiled with immunoSEQ multiplex PCR; TCRdb holds only in-frame clones, not every one. Of around 41,000 clones in the sample, 75% to 90% were seen once. The clonotype originates from a woman over 75 with active COVID-19. The J gene is TRBJ2-3, the V gene TRBV27; TRBD2 agrees at 15 bases. The sequenced sample consisted of peripheral blood. CDR3 amino acids: CASLGLAGGPGTDTQYF. In nucleotides, the CDR3 is TGTGCCAGCCTTGGACTAGCGGGGGGGCCTGGCACAGATACGCAGTATTTT.